These T cell receptor beta chains were read from a single sample in a study of early T cells in non-severe SARS-CoV-2 infection. TCRdb redid the calling of the 5' RACE reads with MiXCR, one entry per CDR3 protein. This table holds some 100,000 distinct CDR3 sequences, about 15% found once. Sequencing was carried out using whole blood. The receptors derive from an adult who was a healthcare worker with PCR-confirmed SARS-CoV-2 infection or an uninfected control (not recorded which). The CDR3 runs from the conserved cysteine through the conserved F or W. The order of the fields is clone size, V gene, D gene, J gene, CDR3 protein, CDR3 DNA. The D gene is left open where the match is weak. Rows give clone size only sometimes, using once, few, many, or a class for an expanded clone.

few,TRBV4-1,NA,TRBJ1-1,CASSQEPPGLNTEAFF,TGCGCCAGCAGCCAAGAACCCCCGGGCCTAAACACTGAAGCTTTCTTT
many,TRBV3-1,NA,TRBJ1-1,CASSRIQGDTEAFF,TGTGCCAGCAGCCGTATCCAGGGTGACACTGAAGCTTTCTTT
many,TRBV18,TRBD1,TRBJ1-1,CASSPRQGAGTEAFF,TGTGCCAGCTCACCGCGACAGGGGGCGGGCACTGAAGCTTTCTTT
many,TRBV29-1,TRBD1,TRBJ1-1,CSVGRTGSRTEAFF,TGCAGCGTGGGCCGGACAGGCAGTCGGACTGAAGCTTTCTTT
few,TRBV28,TRBD1,TRBJ1-6,CASSEGQGPYNSPLHF,TGTGCCAGCAGTGAAGGACAGGGCCCCTATAATTCACCCCTCCACTTT
NA,TRBV29-1,NA,TRBJ2-1,CSVEVDSDEQFF,TGCAGCGTTGAAGTGGACAGCGATGAGCAGTTCTTC
few,TRBV11-2,TRBD1,TRBJ2-1,CASSSYRGPDEQFF,TGTGCCAGCAGCTCGTACAGGGGGCCGGATGAGCAGTTCTTC
NA,TRBV29-1,NA,TRBJ1-1,CSVTDRNTEAFF,TGCAGCGTCACGGACCGGAACACTGAAGCTTTCTTT
few,TRBV20-1,NA,TRBJ1-2,CSARVWGSYGYTF,TGCAGTGCTAGAGTCTGGGGGAGCTATGGCTACACCTTC
NA,TRBV18,NA,TRBJ1-6,CASSPERYNSPLHF,TGTGCCAGCTCACCAGAACGGTATAATTCACCCCTCCACTTT
few,TRBV10-3,TRBD2,TRBJ2-3,CAISEPTGVAGDTDTQYF,TGTGCCATCAGTGAGCCGACGGGCGTGGCGGGGGACACAGATACGCAGTATTTT
NA,TRBV6-1,NA,TRBJ2-3,CASRETSRATDTQYF,TGTGCCAGCAGAGAAACCTCTAGGGCCACAGATACGCAGTATTTT
few,TRBV5-4,NA,TRBJ2-3,CASSSPDGGRRDTQYF,TGTGCCAGCAGCTCCCCGGATGGGGGGCGCCGGGATACGCAGTATTTT
NA,TRBV6-6,NA,TRBJ1-1,CASSYVQEGIAFF,TGTGCCAGCAGTTACGTCCAGGAGGGGATAGCTTTCTTT
few,TRBV7-2,TRBD2,TRBJ2-3,CASSPSGGQPYTQYF,TGTGCCAGCAGCCCTAGCGGGGGCCAGCCCTATACGCAGTATTTT
few,TRBV15,NA,TRBJ1-3,CATSRAGDPGNTIYF,TGTGCCACCAGCAGAGCTGGGGACCCTGGAAACACCATATATTTT
NA,TRBV2,TRBD2,TRBJ2-2,CASRGTSGGTGELFF,TGTGCCAGCAGGGGGACTAGCGGGGGTACCGGGGAGCTGTTTTTT
few,TRBV29-1,TRBD1,TRBJ1-2,CSVAWDRGFKWYGYTF,TGCAGCGTTGCGTGGGACAGGGGATTTAAGTGGTATGGCTACACCTTC
few,TRBV2,NA,TRBJ1-3,CASRIQPGNTIYF,TGTGCCAGCAGAATCCAACCGGGAAACACCATATATTTT
few,TRBV5-6,NA,TRBJ1-1,CASSFYSGSTEAFF,TGTGCCAGCAGCTTTTATTCCGGGTCCACTGAAGCTTTCTTT
NA,TRBV10-3,NA,TRBJ1-2,CAISEGRNYGYTF,TGTGCCATCAGTGAGGGACGGAACTATGGCTACACCTTC
NA,TRBV6-2/TRBV6-3,TRBD1,TRBJ1-5,CASRRTGGNQPQHF,TGTGCCAGCAGGCGAACAGGGGGCAATCAGCCCCAGCATTTT
NA,TRBV29-1,NA,TRBJ2-1,CSVGTSTYNEQFF,TGCAGCGTTGGAACTAGCACTTACAATGAGCAGTTCTTC
NA,TRBV6-6,NA,TRBJ1-6,CASSYLGPYNSPLHF,TGTGCCAGCAGTTACCTGGGTCCTTATAATTCACCCCTCCACTTT
NA,TRBV3-1,NA,TRBJ1-3,CASSLVGGRAGNTIYF,TGTGCCAGCAGCTTAGTAGGGGGACGAGCGGGAAACACCATATATTTT
many,TRBV20-1,TRBD2,TRBJ2-3,CSARPLAGGGVTDTQYF,TGCAGTGCACGGCCACTAGCGGGGGGTGGGGTCACAGATACGCAGTATTTT
few,TRBV5-1,TRBD2,TRBJ2-5,CASSPPRVELAAETQYF,TGCGCCAGCAGCCCCCCGCGTGTCGAACTAGCGGCGGAGACCCAGTACTTC
few,TRBV6-1,TRBD1,TRBJ2-5,CASSYWTGAIQETQYF,TGTGCCAGCAGTTACTGGACAGGGGCAATTCAAGAGACCCAGTACTTC
few,TRBV15,NA,TRBJ2-3,CATSRDFTEREYF,TGTGCCACCAGCAGAGATTTTACTGAAAGGGAGTATTTT
NA,TRBV11-1,NA,TRBJ2-5,CASSQTGGAIRETQYF,TGTGCCAGCAGCCAAACTGGGGGGGCCATAAGAGAGACCCAGTACTTC
NA,TRBV12-3/TRBV12-4,TRBD2,TRBJ2-5,CASSSARLAGGFEETQYF,TGTGCCAGCAGCTCGGCCCGACTAGCGGGGGGATTTGAAGAGACCCAGTACTTC
NA,TRBV30,TRBD2,TRBJ2-2,CAWRTSGGYTGELFF,TGTGCCTGGAGAACTAGCGGGGGTTACACCGGGGAGCTGTTTTTT
few,TRBV2,TRBD1,TRBJ1-6,CASSEPDRGSPLHF,TGTGCCAGCAGTGAACCGGACAGGGGTTCACCCCTCCACTTT
NA,TRBV12-3/TRBV12-4,NA,TRBJ1-3,CASSLMGSGNTIYF,TGTGCCAGCAGTTTAATGGGGTCTGGAAACACCATATATTTT
NA,TRBV4-1,NA,TRBJ2-5,CASSQDPGGFRETQYF,TGCGCCAGCAGCCAAGATCCCGGGGGATTTAGGGAGACCCAGTACTTC
NA,TRBV7-3,NA,TRBJ1-1,CASSFYPHTEAFF,TGTGCCAGCAGCTTCTATCCCCACACTGAAGCTTTCTTT
many,TRBV5-1,NA,TRBJ1-1,CASSLASGGEAFF,TGCGCCAGCAGCTTGGCATCGGGGGGCGAAGCTTTCTTT
few,TRBV12-3/TRBV12-4,NA,TRBJ1-2,CASSDMDGGYTF,TGTGCCAGCAGTGACATGGATGGCGGCTACACCTTC
NA,TRBV6-5,NA,TRBJ1-5,CASRTGRQPQHF,TGTGCCAGCAGAACAGGGCGTCAGCCCCAGCATTTT
few,TRBV6-2/TRBV6-3,TRBD2,TRBJ2-1,CASSFSGGRNEQFF,TGTGCCAGCAGTTTTAGCGGGGGGCGCAATGAGCAGTTCTTC
few,TRBV5-1,TRBD1,TRBJ1-2,CASSVQEQGHGYTF,TGCGCCAGCAGCGTACAAGAACAGGGGCATGGCTACACCTTC
NA,TRBV24-1,NA,TRBJ1-5,CATRPIRAKNQPQHF,TGTGCCACCAGACCCATTAGGGCGAAGAATCAGCCCCAGCATTTT
NA,TRBV7-9,NA,TRBJ2-5,CASIPPLEETQYF,TGTGCCAGCATCCCCCCCCTAGAAGAGACCCAGTACTTC
few,TRBV5-1,NA,TRBJ1-6,CASSLAGYSPLHF,TGCGCCAGCAGCTTGGCAGGGTATTCACCCCTCCACTTT
NA,TRBV5-8,NA,TRBJ1-2,CASSLSFAGSYGYTF,TGTGCCAGCAGCTTGTCTTTCGCAGGGAGTTATGGCTACACCTTC
NA,TRBV3-1,TRBD1,TRBJ1-1,CASLFRDSRSTEAFF,TGTGCCAGCCTATTCAGGGACAGCAGATCCACTGAAGCTTTCTTT
many,TRBV10-3,TRBD1,TRBJ1-1,CAISPTGKVNTEVFF,TGTGCCATCAGCCCGACAGGGAAGGTGAACACTGAAGTTTTCTTT
many,TRBV7-6,NA,TRBJ1-5,CASSLEEGDYSNQPQHF,TGTGCCAGCAGCTTAGAGGAGGGGGACTATAGCAATCAGCCCCAGCATTTT